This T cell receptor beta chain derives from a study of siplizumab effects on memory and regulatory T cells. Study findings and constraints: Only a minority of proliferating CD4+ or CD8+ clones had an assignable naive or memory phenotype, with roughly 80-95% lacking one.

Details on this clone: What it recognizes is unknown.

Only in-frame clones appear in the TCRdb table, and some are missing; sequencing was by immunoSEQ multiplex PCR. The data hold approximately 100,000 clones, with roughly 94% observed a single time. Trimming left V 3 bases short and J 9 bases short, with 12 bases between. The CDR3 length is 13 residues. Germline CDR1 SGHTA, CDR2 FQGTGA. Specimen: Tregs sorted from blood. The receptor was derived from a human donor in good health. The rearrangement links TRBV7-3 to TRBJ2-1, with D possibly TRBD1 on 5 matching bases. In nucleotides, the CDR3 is TGTGCCAGCAGCTTTGGGGCCACAAGTGAGCAGTTCTTC. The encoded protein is CASSFGATSEQFF.